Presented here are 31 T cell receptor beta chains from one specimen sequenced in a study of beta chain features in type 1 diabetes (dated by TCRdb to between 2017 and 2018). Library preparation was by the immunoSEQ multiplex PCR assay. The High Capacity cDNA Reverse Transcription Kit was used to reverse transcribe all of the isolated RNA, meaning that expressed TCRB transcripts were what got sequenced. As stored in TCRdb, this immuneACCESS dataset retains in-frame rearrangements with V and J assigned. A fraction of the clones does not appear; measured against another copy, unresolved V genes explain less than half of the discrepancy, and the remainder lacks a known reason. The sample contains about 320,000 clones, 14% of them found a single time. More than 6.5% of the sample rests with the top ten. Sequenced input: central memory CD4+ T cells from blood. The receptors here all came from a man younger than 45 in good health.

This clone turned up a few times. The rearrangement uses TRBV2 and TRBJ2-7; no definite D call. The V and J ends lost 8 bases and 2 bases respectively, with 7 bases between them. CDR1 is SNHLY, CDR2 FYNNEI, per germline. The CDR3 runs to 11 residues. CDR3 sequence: CASGLAYEQYV. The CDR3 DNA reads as TGTGCCAGCGGCCTCGCCTACGAGCAGTACGTC.

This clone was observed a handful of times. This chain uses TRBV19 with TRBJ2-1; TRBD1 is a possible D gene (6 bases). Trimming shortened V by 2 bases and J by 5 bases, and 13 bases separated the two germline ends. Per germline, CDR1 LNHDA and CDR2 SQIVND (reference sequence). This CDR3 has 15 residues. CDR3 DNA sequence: TGTGCCAGTAGTATAACAGGGTCCCCCAACAATGAGCAGTTCTTC. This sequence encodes CASSITGSPNNEQFF.

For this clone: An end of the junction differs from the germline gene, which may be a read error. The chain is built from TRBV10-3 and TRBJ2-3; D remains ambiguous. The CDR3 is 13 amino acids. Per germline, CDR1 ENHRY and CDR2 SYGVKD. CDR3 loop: CASSEFNTDTQYF. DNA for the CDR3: TGTGCCAGCAGTGAGTTTAACACAGATACGCAGTATTTT.

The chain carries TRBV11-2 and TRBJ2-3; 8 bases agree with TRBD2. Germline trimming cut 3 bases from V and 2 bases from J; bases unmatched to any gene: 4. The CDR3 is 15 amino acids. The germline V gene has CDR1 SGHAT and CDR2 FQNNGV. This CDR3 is CASSFSGTATDTQYF. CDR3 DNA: TGTGCCAGCAGCTTTAGCGGGACGGCCACAGATACGCAGTATTTT.

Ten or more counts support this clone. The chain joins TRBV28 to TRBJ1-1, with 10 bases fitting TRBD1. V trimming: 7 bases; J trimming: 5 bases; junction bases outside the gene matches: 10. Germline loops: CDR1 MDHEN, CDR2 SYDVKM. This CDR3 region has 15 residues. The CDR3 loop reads CASTTGGTGVTEAFF. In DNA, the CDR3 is TGTGCCAGCACCACGGGAGGGACAGGGGTTACTGAAGCTTTCTTT.

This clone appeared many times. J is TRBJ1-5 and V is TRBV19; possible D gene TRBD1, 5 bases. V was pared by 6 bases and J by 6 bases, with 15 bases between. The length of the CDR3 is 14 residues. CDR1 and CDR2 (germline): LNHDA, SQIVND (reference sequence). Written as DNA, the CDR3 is TGTGCCAGTAGGGGAGGGGATTTGCGTCAGCCCCAGCATTTT. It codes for CASRGGDLRQPQHF.

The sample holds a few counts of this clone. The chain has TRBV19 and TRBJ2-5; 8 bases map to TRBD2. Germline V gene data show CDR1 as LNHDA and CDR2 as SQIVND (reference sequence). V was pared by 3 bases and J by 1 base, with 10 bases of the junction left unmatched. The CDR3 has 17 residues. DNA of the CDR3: TGTGCCAGTAGTATTGGTCTGCTAGCGGGCGTCCAAGAGACCCAGTACTTC. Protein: CASSIGLLAGVQETQYF.

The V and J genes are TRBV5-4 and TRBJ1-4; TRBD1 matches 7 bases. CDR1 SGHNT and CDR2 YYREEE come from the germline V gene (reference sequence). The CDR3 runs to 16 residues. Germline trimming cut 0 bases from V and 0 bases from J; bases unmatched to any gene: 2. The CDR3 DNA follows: TGTGCCAGCAGCTTGGACAGGGGCGCAACTAATGAAAAACTGTTTTTT. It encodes CASSLDRGATNEKLFF. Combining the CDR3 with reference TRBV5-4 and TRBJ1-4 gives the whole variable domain ETGVTQSPTHLIKTRGQQVTLRCSSQSGHNTVSWYQQALGQGPQFIFQYYREEENGRGNFPPRFSGLQFPNYSSELNVNALELDDSALYLCASSLDRGATNEKLFFGSGTQLSVL.

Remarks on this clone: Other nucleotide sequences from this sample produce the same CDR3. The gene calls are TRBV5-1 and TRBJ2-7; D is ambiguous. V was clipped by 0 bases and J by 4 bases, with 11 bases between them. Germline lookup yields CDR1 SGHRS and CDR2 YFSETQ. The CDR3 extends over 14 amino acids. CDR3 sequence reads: CASSLVVGAYEQYF. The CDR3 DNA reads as TGCGCCAGCAGCTTGGTGGTAGGAGCATACGAGCAGTACTTC.

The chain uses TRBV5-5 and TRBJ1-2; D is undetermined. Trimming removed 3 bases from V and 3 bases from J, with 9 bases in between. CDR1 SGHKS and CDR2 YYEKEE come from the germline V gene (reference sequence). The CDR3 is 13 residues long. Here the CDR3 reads CASSSSDYYGYTF. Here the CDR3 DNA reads TGTGCCAGCAGCTCTTCGGACTACTATGGCTACACCTTC.

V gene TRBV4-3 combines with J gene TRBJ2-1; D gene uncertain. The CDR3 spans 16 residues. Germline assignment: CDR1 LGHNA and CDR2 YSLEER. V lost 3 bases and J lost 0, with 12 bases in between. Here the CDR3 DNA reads TGCGCCAGCAGCCATAGATTGGCTAGCTCCTACAATGAGCAGTTCTTC. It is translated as CASSHRLASSYNEQFF.

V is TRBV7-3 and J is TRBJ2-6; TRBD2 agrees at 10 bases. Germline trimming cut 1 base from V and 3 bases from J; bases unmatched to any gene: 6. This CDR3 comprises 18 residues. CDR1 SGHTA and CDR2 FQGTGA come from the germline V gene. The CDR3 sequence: CASSLITSGVVGANVLTF. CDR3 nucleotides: TGTGCCAGCAGCTTAATCACTAGCGGGGTGGTTGGGGCCAACGTCCTGACTTTC.

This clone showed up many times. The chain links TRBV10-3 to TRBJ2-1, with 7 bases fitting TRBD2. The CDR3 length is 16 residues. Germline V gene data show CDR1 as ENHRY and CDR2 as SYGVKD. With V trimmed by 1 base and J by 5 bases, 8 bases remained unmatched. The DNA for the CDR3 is TGTGCCATCAGTGAGTTGGGGGGAGGGAACCACAATGAGCAGTTCTTC. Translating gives CAISELGGGNHNEQFF.

The CDR3 spells CASSLAGTGANVLTF. The CDR3 region has the DNA TGCGCCAGCAGCTTGGCGGGGACTGGGGCCAACGTCCTGACTTTC. The chain links TRBV5-1 to TRBJ2-6, with a weak D call TRBD2 (5 bases). Germline V gene sequence: CDR1 SGHRS, CDR2 YFSETQ. V lost 0 bases to trimming and J lost 2 bases, with 6 bases between them. The CDR3 has 15 residues.

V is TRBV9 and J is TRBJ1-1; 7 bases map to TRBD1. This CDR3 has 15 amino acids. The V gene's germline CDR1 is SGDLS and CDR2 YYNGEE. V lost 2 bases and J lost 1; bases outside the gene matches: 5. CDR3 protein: CASSVIQGPNTEAFF. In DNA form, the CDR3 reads TGTGCCAGCAGCGTCATACAGGGGCCGAACACTGAAGCTTTCTTT. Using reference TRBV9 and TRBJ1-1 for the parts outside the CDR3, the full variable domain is DSGVTQTPKHLITATGQRVTLRCSPRSGDLSVYWYQQSLDQGLQFLIQYYNGEERAKGNILERFSAQQFPDLHSELNLSSLELGDSALYFCASSVIQGPNTEAFFGQGTRLTVV.

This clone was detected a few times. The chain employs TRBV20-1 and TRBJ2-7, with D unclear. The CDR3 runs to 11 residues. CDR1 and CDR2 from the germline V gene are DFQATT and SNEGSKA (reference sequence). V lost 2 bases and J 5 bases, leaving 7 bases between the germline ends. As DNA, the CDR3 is TGCAGTGCTAGACAGGCTGACGAGCAGTACTTC. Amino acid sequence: CSARQADEQYF.

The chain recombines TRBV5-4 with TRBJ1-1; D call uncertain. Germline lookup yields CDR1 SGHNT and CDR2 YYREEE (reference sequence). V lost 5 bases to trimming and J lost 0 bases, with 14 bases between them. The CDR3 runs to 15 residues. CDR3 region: CASRRASDLNTEAFF. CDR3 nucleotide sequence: TGTGCCAGCAGACGGGCTTCAGACCTGAACACTGAAGCTTTCTTT.

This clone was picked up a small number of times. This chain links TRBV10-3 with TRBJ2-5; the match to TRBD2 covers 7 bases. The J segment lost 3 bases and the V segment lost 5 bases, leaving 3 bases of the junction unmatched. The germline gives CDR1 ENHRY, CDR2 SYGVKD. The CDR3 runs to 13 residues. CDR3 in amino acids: CAISSAGEETQYF. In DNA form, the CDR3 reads TGTGCCATCAGTTCGGCGGGGGAAGAGACCCAGTACTTC.

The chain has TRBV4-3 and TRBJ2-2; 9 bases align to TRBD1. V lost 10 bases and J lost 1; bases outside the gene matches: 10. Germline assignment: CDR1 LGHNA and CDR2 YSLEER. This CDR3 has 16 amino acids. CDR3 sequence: CATLSNRGQNTGELFF. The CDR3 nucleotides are TGCGCCACCTTATCAAACAGGGGGCAGAACACCGGGGAGCTGTTTTTT.

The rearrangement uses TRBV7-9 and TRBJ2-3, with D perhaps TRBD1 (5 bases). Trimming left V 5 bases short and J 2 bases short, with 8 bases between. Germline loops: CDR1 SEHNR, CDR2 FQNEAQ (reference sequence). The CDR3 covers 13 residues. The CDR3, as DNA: TGTGCCAGCAGCCGCGGACACACAGATACGCAGTATTTT. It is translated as CASSRGHTDTQYF.

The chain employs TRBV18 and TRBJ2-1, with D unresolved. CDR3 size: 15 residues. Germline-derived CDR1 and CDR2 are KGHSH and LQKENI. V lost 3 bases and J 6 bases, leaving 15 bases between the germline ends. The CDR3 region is CASSPTTQLGNEQFF. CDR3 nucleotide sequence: TGTGCCAGCTCACCCACGACCCAGCTAGGCAATGAGCAGTTCTTC.

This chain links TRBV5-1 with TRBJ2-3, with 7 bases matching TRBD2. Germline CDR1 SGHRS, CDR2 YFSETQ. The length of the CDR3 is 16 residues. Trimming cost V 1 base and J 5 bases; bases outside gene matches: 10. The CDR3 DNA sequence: TGCGCCAGCAGCTTGTTCGGGGGGAGTTGGGAAGATACGCAGTATTTT. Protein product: CASSLFGGSWEDTQYF.

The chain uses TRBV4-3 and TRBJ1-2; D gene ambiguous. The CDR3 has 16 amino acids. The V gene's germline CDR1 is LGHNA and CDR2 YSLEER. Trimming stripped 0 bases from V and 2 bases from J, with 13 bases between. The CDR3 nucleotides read TGCGCCAGCAGCCAAGATGTAAAACGGACGAACTATGGCTACACCTTC. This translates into CASSQDVKRTNYGYTF.

The CDR3 here is CSVGLIQADTQYF. The CDR3, as DNA: TGCAGCGTTGGCCTCATTCAGGCAGATACGCAGTATTTT. The chain links TRBV29-1 to TRBJ2-3; no clear D. The CDR3 has 13 amino acids. Germline-derived CDR1 and CDR2 are SQVTM and ANQGSEA. Between the trimmed V and J ends, which lost 4 bases and 4 bases, there was a span of 12 bases.

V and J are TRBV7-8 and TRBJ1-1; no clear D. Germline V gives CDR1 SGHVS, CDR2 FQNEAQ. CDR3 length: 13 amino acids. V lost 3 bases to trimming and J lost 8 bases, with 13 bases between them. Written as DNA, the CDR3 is TGTGCCAGCAGCTTTAAACGAGGGCAAGAAGCTTTCTTT. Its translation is CASSFKRGQEAFF.

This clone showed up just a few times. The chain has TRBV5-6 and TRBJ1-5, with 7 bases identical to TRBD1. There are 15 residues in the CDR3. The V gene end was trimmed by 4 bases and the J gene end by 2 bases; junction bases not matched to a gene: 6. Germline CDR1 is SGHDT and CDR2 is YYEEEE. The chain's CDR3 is CASSINDRGNQPQHF. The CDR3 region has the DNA TGTGCCAGCAGCATCAATGACAGGGGCAATCAGCCCCAGCATTTT. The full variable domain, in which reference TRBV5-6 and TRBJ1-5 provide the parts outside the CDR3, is DAGVTQSPTHLIKTRGQQVTLRCSPKSGHDTVSWYQQALGQGPQFIFQYYEEEERQRGNFPDRFSGHQFPNYSSELNVNALLLGDSALYLCASSINDRGNQPQHFGDGTRLSIL.

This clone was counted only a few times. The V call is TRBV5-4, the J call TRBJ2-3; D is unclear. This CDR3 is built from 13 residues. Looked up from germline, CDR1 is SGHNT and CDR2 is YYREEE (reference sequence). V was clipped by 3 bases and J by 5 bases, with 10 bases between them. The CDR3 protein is CASSSPGVDTQYF. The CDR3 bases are TGTGCCAGCAGCTCCCCCGGCGTAGATACGCAGTATTTT.

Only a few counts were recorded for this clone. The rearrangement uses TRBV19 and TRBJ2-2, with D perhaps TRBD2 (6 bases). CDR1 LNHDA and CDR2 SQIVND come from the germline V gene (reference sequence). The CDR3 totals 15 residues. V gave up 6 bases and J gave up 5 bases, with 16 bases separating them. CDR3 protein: CASRPGSAGTGELFF. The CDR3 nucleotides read TGTGCCAGTAGGCCCGGGAGTGCGGGAACCGGGGAGCTGTTTTTT.

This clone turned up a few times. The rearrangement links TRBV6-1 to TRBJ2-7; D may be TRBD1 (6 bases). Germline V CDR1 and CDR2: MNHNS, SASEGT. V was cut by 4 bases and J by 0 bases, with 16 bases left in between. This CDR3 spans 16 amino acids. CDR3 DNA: TGTGCCAGCAGTGGTAGGACAGCAGCGAGCTCCTACGAGCAGTACGTC. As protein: CASSGRTAASSYEQYV.

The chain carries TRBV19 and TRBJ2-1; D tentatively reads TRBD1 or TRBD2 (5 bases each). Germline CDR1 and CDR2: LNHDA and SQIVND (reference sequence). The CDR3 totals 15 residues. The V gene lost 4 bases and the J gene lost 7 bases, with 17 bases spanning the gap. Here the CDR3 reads CASSTERGRRNEQFF. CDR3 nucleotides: TGTGCCAGTAGTACTGAGAGGGGAAGGCGGAATGAGCAGTTCTTC.

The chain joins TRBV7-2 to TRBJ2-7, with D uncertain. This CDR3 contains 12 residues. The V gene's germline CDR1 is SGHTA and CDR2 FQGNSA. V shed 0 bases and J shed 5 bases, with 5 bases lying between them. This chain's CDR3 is CASSLAVDEQYF. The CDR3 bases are TGTGCCAGCAGCTTAGCTGTGGACGAGCAGTACTTC.